This T cell receptor (beta chain) was captured by sequencing in a study of cytomegalovirus exposure and HLA in healthy donors (dated by TCRdb to 2016 to 2017). A note on the overall study: An earlier analysis of 587 of the donors reported approximately 280 Gb of sequence data and 90 million to 120 million unique TCR beta sequences obtained from approximately 180 million T cells. Roughly 300 gigabases of sequencing data and approximately 92 million unique TCR sequences made up an early release that covered 500 to 650 HLA-typed donors. Of the roughly 400 genotyped donors, about 80% fell in the genetic ancestry cluster associated with self-reported Caucasian donors. The aim of the study was to test whether cataloging public T cell receptors could identify signatures of past pathogen exposure. The study profiled the T cell repertoires of 550 to 700 subjects by immunosequencing and related them to cytomegalovirus serostatus. In addition to the first cohort of approximately 670 subjects, a separate validation cohort of 100 to 150 different subjects was used. To predict cytomegalovirus infection status, the study brought together high-throughput TCR immunosequencing, statistical association of individual TCRs with disease status, and machine learning. In a later analysis, previously published TCR beta repertoires from 500 to 750 donors were re-analyzed and high-resolution HLA genotyping was added so that TCR occurrence patterns could be studied. Rather than using new phenotypic data, the later analysis identified candidate immune exposures from TCR beta sequences and from how often those sequences occurred across donors. An earlier analysis of around 540 of the donors applied high-throughput TCR beta sequencing to assess whether each TCR beta V gene segment acted as functional or pseudogenic. Donor age, sex, ethnicity and CMV serostatus were compiled alongside the repertoire data. In a later genetic analysis, genome-wide SNP genotypes for about 55% of the roughly 700 donors were used, and that subset was treated as a discovery cohort. Every repertoire in the discovery cohort had been generated on one and the same sequencing platform. HLA typing included class I and class II loci at four-digit resolution. The number of donors typed differed by locus, with roughly 620-630 for A, B, C, DRB1 and DQB1, around 520 for DQA1, over 600 for DPA1, and some 440 for DPB1. Several DR-DQ haplotypes were handled as single units for association and clustering, since linkage in the cohort was strong. Among almost 400 genotyped donors of the cohort, an average of about 240,000 unique TCR beta nucleotide sequences were sequenced per donor, roughly 20% of them non-productive.

In total, more than 500 healthy bone marrow donors made up the cohort. At the time of sampling, all cohort members were nominally healthy, though unrecorded immune exposures were likely present. The donor was CMV seronegative and belonged to the group of over 300 seronegative cohort members. A peripheral blood sample was provided by each donor, and peripheral blood mononuclear cells were used for TCR beta sequencing. The Qiagen DNeasy Blood Extraction Kit was used to extract genomic DNA from the blood cell samples. This clone was counted a single time. What antigen it recognizes has not been identified. There are no base qualities to consult, and no much larger clone falls within one base. Preparation of the library involved the immunoSEQ multiplex PCR assay. The multiplex PCR relied on a mix of 60 forward primers for TCR Vbeta segments and 13 reverse primers for TCR Jbeta segments. A multiplex PCR assay on genomic DNA amplified the CDR3 region of rearranged TCR beta genes. On the Illumina HiSeq System, the amplified TCR beta libraries were sequenced as 87-base-pair reads. In the original analysis: A later analysis counted some 74 million unique TCR beta chains across the 700 or so repertoires, and 9 million to 14 million of these chains were shared by at least two donors. Raw reads were error-corrected and collapsed into unique sequences by a nearest-neighbor algorithm in which closely related sequences were merged to remove PCR and sequencing errors. V, D and J gene segments were assigned by aligning CDR3 sequences to IMGT reference sequences. Each retained sequence needed at least a six-nucleotide match to both a V gene segment and a J gene segment. A rearrangement counted as productive if the CDR3 had no stop codons and remained in frame with V and J, and every other rearrangement counted as non-productive. Following IMGT convention, CDR3 was defined as the stretch from the second conserved V-encoded cysteine up to the conserved J-encoded phenylalanine. In an earlier analysis of 587 of the donors, sequences lacking an unambiguous match to a single V gene segment were excluded. In an earlier analysis of approximately 610 of the donors, V segments were called functional above 56.7% productive rearrangements and were called segregating when the between-donor standard deviation exceeded 5%. A statistical classification framework was built to diagnose cytomegalovirus status from the catalog of TCR beta chain sequences. In a later analysis, V and J genes were assigned by comparing TCR nucleotide sequences against IMGT/GENE-DB human TR gene sequences. A later analysis assigned CDR3 sequences and most-parsimonious VDJ recombination scenarios with the TCRdist pipeline. In a later analysis, every TCR beta chain was defined by the combination of its CDR3 amino acid sequence and its V-gene family, and reads without a unique V-gene family were dropped. To address suspected cross-contamination and a sequencing artifact, a later analysis removed roughly 640 highly shared, low-generation-probability nucleotide sequences. In a later analysis, a clonal expansion index was calculated for each public chain from normalized within-repertoire ranks of inferred template counts. In a later analysis, generation probabilities were computed using a VDJ recombination model fitted to out-of-frame rearrangements, and the results were checked against IGoR. Hypergeometric tests were used in a later analysis to score TCR-TCR, TCR-HLA and TCR-CMV co-occurrence, with a repertoire-size bias correction applied to the TCR pairs. A later analysis estimated false discovery rates by permuting HLA or CMV assignments 20 times. A later analysis grouped co-occurring TCRs with DBSCAN, adding TCRdist sequence similarity when clustering within HLA-allele-positive subsets. Repertoires with fewer than 30,000 or more than 120,000 public chains, plus five repertoires with anomalous nucleotide sharing, were excluded from co-occurrence clustering. As stored in TCRdb, this immuneACCESS dataset retains in-frame rearrangements with V and J assigned. A fraction of the clones does not appear; measured against another copy, unresolved V genes explain less than half of the discrepancy, and the remainder lacks a known reason. V and J calls plus clone size are reproduced from that table; the DNA served to infer D and trimming. This sample gives roughly 170,000 clones in total; roughly 80% of them show up just once. The top ten constitute approximately 2.4% of the sample.

The CDR3 holds 13 amino acids from the cysteine to the phenylalanine. The CDR3 DNA has 39 bases and is translated from base 1. CDR1 is given as LNHDA and CDR2 as SQIVND, both from the germline V gene (reference sequence). A distance of 8 bases separates the germline ends of V and J, which lose 1 base and 5 bases respectively. Broad study findings and their caveats: Sequencing depth was assumed to be roughly uniform across donors in the presence/absence analyses, though that assumption may not hold. According to a later genetic analysis, donors in an Asian-associated ancestry cluster had fewer N-insertions in productive TCRs than the roughly 700-donor mean. Because counts were too low, seventeen rarely observed V segments, including chromosome 9 orphons, were left out of the earlier analysis of roughly 600 of the donors. The classifier was reported to diagnose cytomegalovirus status with high specificity and sensitivity in both the original and validation cohorts. A cluster of highly shared sequence variants was judged likely to be a technical artifact of the sequencing pipeline. Most CMV-associated TCR beta chains appeared to be HLA-restricted in a later analysis, and the HLA associations seemed to be driven largely by CMV exposure. Linkage disequilibrium might explain the correlated functional status among segregating V segments, but an unknown experimental factor could not be ruled out. According to the authors, the approach could potentially be generalized to other disease states and immunological phenotypes. A further reported finding was that TCR beta sequences accurately predicted the HLA-A and HLA-B alleles for most subjects in the first cohort. Specific HLA alleles were associated with more than 15,000 TCR beta sequences at a false discovery rate of 0.05 in a later analysis. The cohort was sequenced for TCR beta chains only, and without alpha or paired-chain data the features that could be detected were limited. In the study, around 150 TCR beta chains were listed as associated with cytomegalovirus. In a later analysis, TCR association rates were found to vary across HLA loci, with the most associated TCRs seen for DRB1 alleles and the fewest for HLA-C alleles. For the cohort, immune exposure information was limited to CMV serostatus. V-gene and J-gene trimming of TCR beta chains was associated with a missense DCLRE1C variant in a later genetic analysis, and the association was replicated in an independent cohort. Across donors, most TCR sequences were observed very rarely, whereas some public TCRs were present in many individuals. Three of the identified cytomegalovirus-associated TCR beta chains were confirmed in vitro to be specific for cytomegalovirus antigens. According to a later analysis, parvovirus B19, influenza, CMV and Epstein-Barr virus appeared linked to several top co-occurrence clusters. An earlier analysis of approximately 590 of the donors showed that most TCR beta V segments appeared in productive rearrangements either about 87% or about 30% of the time, which broadly matched IMGT annotations. Because HLA typing was unavailable for some donors at each locus, only the typed subset was used in association tests. Compared with equally common non-associated chains, HLA-associated TCR beta chains in a later analysis were more clonally expanded and had lower generation probabilities. Some IMGT-functional V segments, including TRBV6-2 and TRBV6-3, could not be told apart with the 87-base-pair reads, so those segments were excluded. Strong co-occurrence of HLA alleles, especially DR and DQ, made assigning TCR associations to individual alleles difficult.

The material sequenced was PBMCs. The chain joins TRBV19 to TRBJ1-1; the D gene assignment is ambiguous. The clonotype was recovered from a female donor in good health and CMV-seronegative. The CDR3 corresponds to CASSIARKTEAFF. The sequence in DNA is TGTGCCAGTAGTATAGCCAGGAAAACTGAAGCTTTCTTT. The entire variable domain, with the stretches around the CDR3 drawn from the reference TRBV19 and TRBJ1-1 proteins, is DGGITQSPKYLFRKEGQNVTLSCEQNLNHDAMYWYRQDPGQGLRLIYYSQIVNDFQKGDIAEGYSVSREKKESFPLTVTSAQKNPTAFYLCASSIARKTEAFFGQGTRLTVV.